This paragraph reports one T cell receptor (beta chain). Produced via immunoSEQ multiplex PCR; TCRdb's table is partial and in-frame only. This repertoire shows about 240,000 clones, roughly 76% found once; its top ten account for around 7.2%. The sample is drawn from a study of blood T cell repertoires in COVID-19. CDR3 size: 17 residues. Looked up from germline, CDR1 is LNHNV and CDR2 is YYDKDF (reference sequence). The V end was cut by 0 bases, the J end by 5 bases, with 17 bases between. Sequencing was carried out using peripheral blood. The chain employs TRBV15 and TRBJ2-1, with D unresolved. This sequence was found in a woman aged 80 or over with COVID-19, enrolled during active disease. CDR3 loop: CATSRDPRRSPDNEQFF. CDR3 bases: TGTGCCACCAGCAGAGATCCTCGGCGGTCCCCCGACAATGAGCAGTTCTTC. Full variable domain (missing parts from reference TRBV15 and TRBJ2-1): DAMVIQNPRYQVTQFGKPVTLSCSQTLNHNVMYWYQQKSSQAPKLLFHYYDKDFNNEADTPDNFQSRRPNTSFCFLDIRSPGLGDTAMYLCATSRDPRRSPDNEQFFGPGTRLTVL.